This is a list of T cell receptor beta chains from one sample in a study of cytomegalovirus exposure and HLA in healthy donors. Generated by immunoSEQ multiplex PCR, the TCRdb table keeps only in-frame clones and is missing some. Of roughly 98,000 clones in the sample, around 80% were seen once. The sample consisted of PBMCs. Every receptor here comes from a man aged 40-55 years in good health and CMV-seronegative. The CDR3 runs from the conserved cysteine through the conserved F or W. Fields, in order: J gene, D gene, V gene, clone size, CDR3 protein, CDR3 DNA. A D gene is named only where the DNA matches it firmly. Clone size is not always given. Where it is, it says once, few, many or a class for expanded clones.

J gene: TRBJ2-5; D gene: TRBD2; V gene: TRBV7-6; clone size: .; CDR3 protein: CASRATSGEETQYF; CDR3 DNA: TGTGCCAGCAGGGCGACTAGCGGGGAAGAGACCCAGTACTTC
J gene: TRBJ1-5; D gene: TRBD1; V gene: TRBV11-2; clone size: .; CDR3 protein: CASSLEPGQGLRQPQHF; CDR3 DNA: TGTGCCAGCAGCTTAGAGCCCGGACAGGGTCTGAGGCAGCCCCAGCATTTT
J gene: TRBJ2-3; D gene: .; V gene: TRBV6-6; clone size: .; CDR3 protein: CASSYRSTDTQYF; CDR3 DNA: TGTGCCAGCAGTTACCGGAGCACAGATACGCAGTATTTT
J gene: TRBJ1-1; D gene: .; V gene: TRBV10-3; clone size: .; CDR3 protein: CAISHRENTEAFF; CDR3 DNA: TGTGCCATCAGTCACAGGGAGAACACTGAAGCTTTCTTT
J gene: TRBJ2-7; D gene: TRBD1; V gene: TRBV6-6; clone size: few; CDR3 protein: CATMRGQGHYEQYF; CDR3 DNA: TGTGCCACGATGAGAGGACAGGGACACTACGAGCAGTACTTC
J gene: TRBJ2-7; D gene: .; V gene: TRBV15; clone size: .; CDR3 protein: CATGGTDDYEQYF; CDR3 DNA: TGTGCCACCGGGGGGACGGACGACTACGAGCAGTACTTC
J gene: TRBJ1-2; D gene: TRBD1; V gene: TRBV29-1; clone size: .; CDR3 protein: CSVAGTGNYGYTF; CDR3 DNA: TGCAGCGTTGCCGGGACAGGGAACTATGGCTACACCTTC
J gene: TRBJ2-3; D gene: .; V gene: TRBV4-2; clone size: .; CDR3 protein: CASSQERGGQADTQYF; CDR3 DNA: TGTGCCAGCAGCCAGGAAAGGGGGGGGCAGGCAGATACGCAGTATTTT
J gene: TRBJ2-5; D gene: TRBD1; V gene: TRBV11-3; clone size: .; CDR3 protein: CASSPGTGETQYF; CDR3 DNA: TGTGCCAGCAGCCCCGGGACAGGAGAGACCCAGTACTTC
J gene: TRBJ1-1; D gene: TRBD1; V gene: TRBV19; clone size: .; CDR3 protein: CASSPRTGGGTEAFF; CDR3 DNA: TGTGCCAGTAGTCCCAGGACAGGGGGGGGCACTGAAGCTTTCTTT
J gene: TRBJ2-7; D gene: .; V gene: TRBV7-9; clone size: .; CDR3 protein: CASSLQGEQYF; CDR3 DNA: TGTGCCAGCAGCTTACAGGGCGAGCAGTACTTC
J gene: TRBJ2-7; D gene: TRBD1; V gene: TRBV27; clone size: .; CDR3 protein: CASSLSLDRGIEQYF; CDR3 DNA: TGTGCCAGCAGTTTATCCCTTGACAGGGGGATCGAGCAGTACTTC
J gene: TRBJ2-1; D gene: TRBD2; V gene: TRBV5-1; clone size: .; CDR3 protein: CASSLVASTSGKFYEQFF; CDR3 DNA: TGCGCCAGCAGCTTGGTGGCGTCGACTAGCGGGAAGTTCTATGAGCAGTTCTTC
J gene: TRBJ1-1; D gene: TRBD1; V gene: TRBV20-1; clone size: .; CDR3 protein: CSASTGGRAFF; CDR3 DNA: TGCAGTGCTAGTACAGGGGGACGTGCTTTCTTT
J gene: TRBJ2-7; D gene: TRBD2; V gene: TRBV6-1; clone size: .; CDR3 protein: CASRPWERDHYEQYF; CDR3 DNA: TGTGCCAGCAGGCCGTGGGAGCGGGATCACTACGAGCAGTACTTC
J gene: TRBJ2-1; D gene: TRBD1; V gene: TRBV7-8; clone size: .; CDR3 protein: CASSLVRDRGAQPVYNEQFF; CDR3 DNA: TGTGCCAGCAGCTTAGTTCGGGACAGGGGCGCCCAACCCGTCTACAATGAGCAGTTCTTC
J gene: TRBJ1-5; D gene: TRBD1; V gene: TRBV28; clone size: .; CDR3 protein: CASTRTGSSEVGNQPQHF; CDR3 DNA: TGTGCCAGCACCCGGACAGGGTCCTCCGAAGTGGGCAATCAGCCCCAGCATTTT
J gene: TRBJ2-3; D gene: .; V gene: TRBV10-3; clone size: .; CDR3 protein: CAISGGVLGTDTQYF; CDR3 DNA: TGTGCCATCAGCGGCGGCGTTCTGGGCACAGATACGCAGTATTTT
J gene: TRBJ2-1; D gene: TRBD2; V gene: TRBV11-2; clone size: .; CDR3 protein: CASSFSGGWVKFF; CDR3 DNA: TGTGCCAGCAGCTTTAGCGGGGGGTGGGTTAAGTTCTTC
J gene: TRBJ2-7; D gene: TRBD2; V gene: TRBV5-1; clone size: .; CDR3 protein: CASSSQTSGGSEQYF; CDR3 DNA: TGCGCCAGCAGCTCGCAGACTAGCGGGGGCTCCGAGCAGTACTTC
J gene: TRBJ1-5; D gene: TRBD1; V gene: TRBV4-1; clone size: few; CDR3 protein: CASSPGQVVRSNQPQHF; CDR3 DNA: TGCGCCAGCAGCCCGGGACAGGTCGTCAGGAGCAATCAGCCCCAGCATTTT
J gene: TRBJ2-7; D gene: TRBD1; V gene: TRBV9; clone size: few; CDR3 protein: CASSARDRVNEQYF; CDR3 DNA: TGTGCCAGCAGCGCCCGGGACAGGGTAAACGAGCAGTACTTC
J gene: TRBJ1-5; D gene: .; V gene: TRBV7-8; clone size: few; CDR3 protein: CASSPPLRGGVGQPQHF; CDR3 DNA: TGTGCCAGCAGCCCGCCCCTTCGGGGGGGGGTGGGTCAGCCCCAGCATTTT
J gene: TRBJ2-1; D gene: TRBD1; V gene: TRBV5-1; clone size: .; CDR3 protein: CASSYGDRGLEQFF; CDR3 DNA: TGCGCCAGCAGCTATGGGGACAGGGGTCTTGAGCAGTTCTTC
J gene: TRBJ1-6; D gene: .; V gene: TRBV28; clone size: once; CDR3 protein: CASSSGTFRNSPLHF; CDR3 DNA: TGTGCCAGCAGTAGCGGGACATTCAGGAATTCACCCCTCCACTTT
J gene: TRBJ2-2; D gene: .; V gene: TRBV18; clone size: few; CDR3 protein: CASSFDRGNTGELFF; CDR3 DNA: TGTGCCAGCTCATTCGACAGAGGCAACACCGGGGAGCTGTTTTTT
J gene: TRBJ2-7; D gene: TRBD1; V gene: TRBV19; clone size: .; CDR3 protein: CASSPGQSRREQYF; CDR3 DNA: TGTGCCAGTAGTCCGGGACAGAGCCGTCGCGAGCAGTACTTC
J gene: TRBJ1-2; D gene: TRBD1; V gene: TRBV6-5; clone size: few; CDR3 protein: CASSYSTGTYGYTF; CDR3 DNA: TGTGCCAGCAGTTACTCGACAGGGACCTATGGCTACACCTTC
J gene: TRBJ1-5; D gene: .; V gene: TRBV6-1; clone size: .; CDR3 protein: CASRKDSSNQPQHF; CDR3 DNA: TGTGCCAGCAGGAAAGACAGTAGCAATCAGCCCCAGCATTTT
J gene: TRBJ2-5; D gene: .; V gene: TRBV2; clone size: .; CDR3 protein: CASSEVGSSVQETQYF; CDR3 DNA: TGTGCCAGCAGTGAGGTTGGCTCCTCCGTCCAAGAGACCCAGTACTTC
J gene: TRBJ1-2; D gene: .; V gene: TRBV5-4; clone size: .; CDR3 protein: CASSLAGLGGYTF; CDR3 DNA: TGTGCCAGCAGCTTAGCAGGGCTGGGTGGCTACACCTTC
J gene: TRBJ2-7; D gene: .; V gene: TRBV10-1; clone size: .; CDR3 protein: CASWNLRDTRYYEQYF; CDR3 DNA: TGCGCCAGCTGGAACCTCCGGGACACGAGATACTACGAGCAGTACTTC
J gene: TRBJ1-1; D gene: .; V gene: TRBV19; clone size: .; CDR3 protein: CASSTGSGTEAFF; CDR3 DNA: TGTGCCAGTAGTACAGGGTCCGGCACTGAAGCTTTCTTT
J gene: TRBJ2-7; D gene: .; V gene: TRBV28; clone size: .; CDR3 protein: CASSYRDLAREQYF; CDR3 DNA: TGTGCCAGCAGTTACAGGGATCTGGCCCGCGAGCAGTACTTC
J gene: TRBJ1-2; D gene: .; V gene: TRBV7-8; clone size: .; CDR3 protein: CASSSTRQRAGYTF; CDR3 DNA: TGTGCCAGCAGCTCCACGCGGCAGAGGGCTGGCTACACCTTC
J gene: TRBJ1-1; D gene: .; V gene: TRBV6-1; clone size: .; CDR3 protein: CASSLDGFTEAFF; CDR3 DNA: TGTGCCAGCAGTCTCGACGGGTTTACTGAAGCTTTCTTT
J gene: TRBJ2-7; D gene: .; V gene: TRBV27; clone size: .; CDR3 protein: CASSSPGHYEQYF; CDR3 DNA: TGTGCCAGCAGTTCGCCGGGACACTACGAGCAGTACTTC
J gene: TRBJ1-6; D gene: .; V gene: TRBV10-2; clone size: .; CDR3 protein: CASSDPSRDNSPLHF; CDR3 DNA: TGCGCCAGCAGTGACCCCTCCAGGGATAATTCACCCCTCCACTTT
J gene: TRBJ2-3; D gene: .; V gene: TRBV5-1; clone size: .; CDR3 protein: CASSLGQTSTDTQYF; CDR3 DNA: TGCGCCAGCAGCTTGGGGCAGACTAGCACAGATACGCAGTATTTT